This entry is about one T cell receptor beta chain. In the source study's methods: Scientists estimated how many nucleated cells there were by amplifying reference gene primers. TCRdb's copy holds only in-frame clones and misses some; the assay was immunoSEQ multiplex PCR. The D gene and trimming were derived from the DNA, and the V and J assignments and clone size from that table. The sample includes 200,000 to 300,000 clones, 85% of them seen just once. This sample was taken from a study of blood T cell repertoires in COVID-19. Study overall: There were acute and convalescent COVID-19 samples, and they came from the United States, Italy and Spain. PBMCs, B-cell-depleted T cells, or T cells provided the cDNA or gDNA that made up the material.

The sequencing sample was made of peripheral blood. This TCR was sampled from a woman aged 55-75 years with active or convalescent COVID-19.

The DNA for the CDR3 is TGTGCCAGCAGGCCCCGGTCAGGGGCGAACACTGAAGCTTTCTTT. Protein sequence: CASRPRSGANTEAFF. V usage is TRBV13 and J usage is TRBJ1-1; tentative D call: TRBD1 (6 bases). This CDR3 contains 15 residues. The germline V and J ends were trimmed by 6 bases and 1 base, with 15 bases remaining between them. Germline loops: CDR1 PRHDT, CDR2 FYEKMQ (reference sequence).